The 3 T cell receptor beta chains below were found in one sample sequenced in a study of CD8+CD57+ T cells in acquired aplastic anemia. Previously, flow cytometry had revealed CD8+CD57+ cell expansion in the patients chosen for sequencing. The TCR beta profiling, which covered VDJ combination and CDR3 sequence, was carried out using genomic DNA as the template. Via MiXCR, TCRdb re-called the reads, giving one row per CDR3 protein. The sample records about half a million distinct CDR3 sequences, under 40% being singletons. Sequencing input: sorted CD4+, CD8+, or CD8+CD57+ T cells (not recorded which) from PBMCs. The receptors here all came from a human donor with aplastic anemia.

In its sample, this clonotype was seen many times. This sequence joins TRBV5-1 and TRBJ2-7; TRBD1 matches 8 bases. V was clipped by 4 bases and J by 6 bases; unmatched bases: 6. From germline, CDR1 is SGHRS and CDR2 YFSETQ. The CDR3 runs 13 residues. The CDR3 DNA sequence: TGCGCCAGCAGCGGACAGGGTACGAGCGAGCAGTACTTC. Translating gives CASSGQGTSEQYF.

As for this clonotype: At one end the junction does not follow the germline gene, possibly because of a read error. V and J are TRBV10-3 and TRBJ2-7; 9 bases agree with TRBD1. CDR1 is ENHRY, CDR2 SYGVKD, per germline. The CDR3 length is 11 residues. The CDR3 is CASSRGQGQYF. The CDR3 DNA sequence: TGTGCCAGCAGTAGGGGACAGGGGCAGTACTTC.

This clonotype was counted many times. CDR3 sequence reads: CASSSDRVNTEAFF. CDR3 DNA sequence: TGTGCCAGCAGCTCGGACAGGGTGAACACTGAAGCTTTCTTT. This chain connects TRBV7-9 to TRBJ1-1; 8 nucleotides align to TRBD1. Germline values: CDR1 SEHNR, CDR2 FQNEAQ (reference sequence). With 4 bases clipped from V and 0 bases from J, the junction kept 1 base outside the gene matches. CDR3 length: 14 residues.